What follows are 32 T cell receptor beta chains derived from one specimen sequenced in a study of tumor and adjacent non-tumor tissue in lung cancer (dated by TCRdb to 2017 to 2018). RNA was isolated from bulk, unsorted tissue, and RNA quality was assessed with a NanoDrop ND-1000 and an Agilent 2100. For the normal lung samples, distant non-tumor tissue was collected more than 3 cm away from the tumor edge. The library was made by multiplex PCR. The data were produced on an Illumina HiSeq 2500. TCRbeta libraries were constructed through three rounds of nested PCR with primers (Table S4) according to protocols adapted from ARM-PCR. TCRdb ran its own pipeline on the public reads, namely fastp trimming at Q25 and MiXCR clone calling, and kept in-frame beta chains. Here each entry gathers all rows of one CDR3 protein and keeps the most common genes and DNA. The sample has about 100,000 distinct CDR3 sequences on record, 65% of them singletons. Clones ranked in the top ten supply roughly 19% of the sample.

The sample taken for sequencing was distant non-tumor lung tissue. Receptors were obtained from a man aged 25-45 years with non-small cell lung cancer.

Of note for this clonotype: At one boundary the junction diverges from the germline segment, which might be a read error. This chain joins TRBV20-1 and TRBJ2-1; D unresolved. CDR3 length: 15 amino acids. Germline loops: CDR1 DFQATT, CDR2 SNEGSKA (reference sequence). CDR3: CSALTVTGVLHDQFF. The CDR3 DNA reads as TGCAGTGCCCTGACCGTGACTGGCGTTCTCCATGATCAGTTCTTC.

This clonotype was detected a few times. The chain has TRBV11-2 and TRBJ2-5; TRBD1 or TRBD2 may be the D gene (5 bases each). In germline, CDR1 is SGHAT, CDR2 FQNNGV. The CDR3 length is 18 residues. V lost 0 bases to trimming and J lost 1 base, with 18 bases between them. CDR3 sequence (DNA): TGTGCCAGCAGCTTAGAAGTCCGGCAAGGGACGGGCCAAGAGACCCAGTACTTC. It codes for CASSLEVRQGTGQETQYF.

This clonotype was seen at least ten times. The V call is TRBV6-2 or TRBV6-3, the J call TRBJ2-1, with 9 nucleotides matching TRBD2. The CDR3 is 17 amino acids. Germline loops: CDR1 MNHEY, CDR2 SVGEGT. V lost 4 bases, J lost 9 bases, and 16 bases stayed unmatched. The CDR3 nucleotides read TGTGCCAGCAGTTCCTCCGAGGGGGTAGCGGGAGTGCGTGAGCAGTTCTTC. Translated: CASSSSEGVAGVREQFF.

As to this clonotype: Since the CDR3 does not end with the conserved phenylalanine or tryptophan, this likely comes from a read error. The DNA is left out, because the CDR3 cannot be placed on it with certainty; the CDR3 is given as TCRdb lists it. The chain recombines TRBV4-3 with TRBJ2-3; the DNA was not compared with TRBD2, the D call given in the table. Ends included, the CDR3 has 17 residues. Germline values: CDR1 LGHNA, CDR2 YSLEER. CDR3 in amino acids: CASSQDGSGANTDTQYL.

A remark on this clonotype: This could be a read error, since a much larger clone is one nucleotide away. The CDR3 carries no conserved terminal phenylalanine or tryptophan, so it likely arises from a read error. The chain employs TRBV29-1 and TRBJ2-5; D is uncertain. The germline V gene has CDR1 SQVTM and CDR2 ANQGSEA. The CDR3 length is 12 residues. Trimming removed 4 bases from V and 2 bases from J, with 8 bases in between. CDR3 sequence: CSVGVQQETQYL. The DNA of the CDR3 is TGCAGCGTTGGGGTACAGCAAGAGACCCAGTACCTC.

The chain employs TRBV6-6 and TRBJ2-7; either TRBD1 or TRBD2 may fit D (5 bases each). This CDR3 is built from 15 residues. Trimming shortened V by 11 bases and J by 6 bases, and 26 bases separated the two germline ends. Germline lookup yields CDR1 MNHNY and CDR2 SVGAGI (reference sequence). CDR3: CAPSDRDPQLGEQYF. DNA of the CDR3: TGTGCCCCCAGCGACCGGGACCCCCAGCTCGGCGAGCAGTACTTC.

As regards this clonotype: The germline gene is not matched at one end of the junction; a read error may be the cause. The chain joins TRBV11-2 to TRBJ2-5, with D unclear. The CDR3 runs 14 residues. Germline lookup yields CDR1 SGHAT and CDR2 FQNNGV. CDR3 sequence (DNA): TGTGCCAGCAGCTTAGTGGGCGAGCATGAGACCCGGTACTTC. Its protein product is CASSLVGEHETRYF.

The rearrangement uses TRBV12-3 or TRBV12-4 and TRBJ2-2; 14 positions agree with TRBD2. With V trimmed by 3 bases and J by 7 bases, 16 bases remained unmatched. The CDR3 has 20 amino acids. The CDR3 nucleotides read TGTGCCAGCAGTTTTAGAAGCGTCGAGGGACTAGCGGGAGCGGGCGGGGAGCTGTTTTTT. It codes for CASSFRSVEGLAGAGGELFF.

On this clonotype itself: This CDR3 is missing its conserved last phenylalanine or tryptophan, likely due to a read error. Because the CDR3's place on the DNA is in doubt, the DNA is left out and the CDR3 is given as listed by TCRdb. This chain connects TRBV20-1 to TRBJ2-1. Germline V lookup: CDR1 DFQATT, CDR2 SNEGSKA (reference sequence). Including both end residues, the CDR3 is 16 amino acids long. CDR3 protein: CGARDVAVVVYSEHFI.

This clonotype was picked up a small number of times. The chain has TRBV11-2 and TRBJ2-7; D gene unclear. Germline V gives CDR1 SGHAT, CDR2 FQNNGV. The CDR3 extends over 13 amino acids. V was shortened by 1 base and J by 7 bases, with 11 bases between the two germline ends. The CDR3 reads CASSLAGGEEQYF. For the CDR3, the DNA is TGTGCCAGCAGCTTAGCCGGCGGCGAGGAGCAGTACTTC.

The CDR3 loop is CTSGAQDGYAEAFF. The DNA of the CDR3 is TGTACTAGCGGAGCCCAGGACGGTTACGCTGAAGCTTTCTTT. This sequence joins TRBV6-5 and TRBJ1-1, with D unresolved. The CDR3 runs to 14 residues. Germline V gene lookup returns CDR1 MNHEY and CDR2 SVGAGI.

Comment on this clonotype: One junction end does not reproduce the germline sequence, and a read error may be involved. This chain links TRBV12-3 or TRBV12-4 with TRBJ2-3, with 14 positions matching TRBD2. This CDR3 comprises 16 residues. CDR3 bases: TGTGCCAGCAGCCGCGGACTAGCGGGAGGCACAGGTACGCAGTATTTT. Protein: CASSRGLAGGTGTQYF.

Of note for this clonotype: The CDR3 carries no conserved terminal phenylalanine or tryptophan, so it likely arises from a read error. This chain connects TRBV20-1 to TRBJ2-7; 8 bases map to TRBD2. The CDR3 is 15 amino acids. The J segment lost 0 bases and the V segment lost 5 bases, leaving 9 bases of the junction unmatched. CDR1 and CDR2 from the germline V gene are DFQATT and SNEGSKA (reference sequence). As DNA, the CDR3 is TGCAGTGCTTATCCGGGAGGGGCGAGCTCCTACGAGCAGTACCTA. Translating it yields CSAYPGGASSYEQYL.

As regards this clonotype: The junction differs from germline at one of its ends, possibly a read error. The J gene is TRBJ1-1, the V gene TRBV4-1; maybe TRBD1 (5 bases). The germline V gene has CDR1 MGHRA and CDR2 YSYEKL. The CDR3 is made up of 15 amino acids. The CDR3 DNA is TGCGCCAGCAGCCAGAACAGGATATTGAACACTGGAGCTTTCTTT. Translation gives CASSQNRILNTGAFF.

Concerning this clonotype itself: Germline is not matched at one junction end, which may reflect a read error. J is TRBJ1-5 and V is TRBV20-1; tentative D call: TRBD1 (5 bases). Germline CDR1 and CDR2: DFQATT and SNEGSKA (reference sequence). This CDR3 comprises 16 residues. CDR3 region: CSARVWGGRRRSAPAF. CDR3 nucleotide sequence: TGCAGTGCCAGAGTTTGGGGGGGGAGGAGACGATCAGCCCCAGCATTT.

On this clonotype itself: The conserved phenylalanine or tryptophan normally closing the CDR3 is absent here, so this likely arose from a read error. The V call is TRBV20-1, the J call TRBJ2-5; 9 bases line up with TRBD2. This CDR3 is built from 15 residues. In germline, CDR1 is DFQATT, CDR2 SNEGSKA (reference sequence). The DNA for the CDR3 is TGCAGTGCTAGAGATAAAGGGACTAGCAGAGAGATCCAGTACATC. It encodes CSARDKGTSREIQYI.

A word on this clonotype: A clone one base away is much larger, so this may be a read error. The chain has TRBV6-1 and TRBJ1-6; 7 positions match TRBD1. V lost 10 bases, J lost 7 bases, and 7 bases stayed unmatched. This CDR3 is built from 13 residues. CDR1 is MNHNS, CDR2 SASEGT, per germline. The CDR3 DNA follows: TGTGCCAACCACGACAGGGTAAATTCACCCCTCCACTTT. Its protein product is CANHDRVNSPLHF.

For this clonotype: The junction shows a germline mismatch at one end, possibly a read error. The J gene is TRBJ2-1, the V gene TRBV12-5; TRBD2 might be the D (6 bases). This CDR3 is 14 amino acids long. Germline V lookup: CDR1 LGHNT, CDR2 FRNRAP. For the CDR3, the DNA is TGTGCTAGTGGCCTCTCTGGGGGGAGGAATGAGCAGTTCTTT. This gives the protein CASGLSGGRNEQFF.

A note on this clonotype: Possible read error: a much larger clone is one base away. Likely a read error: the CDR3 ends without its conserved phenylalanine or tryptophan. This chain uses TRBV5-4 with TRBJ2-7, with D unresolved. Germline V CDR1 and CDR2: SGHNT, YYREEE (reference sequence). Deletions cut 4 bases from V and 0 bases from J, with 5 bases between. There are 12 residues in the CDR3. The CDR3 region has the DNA TGTGCCAGCAGCCAGAGCTCCTACGAGCAGTACATC. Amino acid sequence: CASSQSSYEQYI.

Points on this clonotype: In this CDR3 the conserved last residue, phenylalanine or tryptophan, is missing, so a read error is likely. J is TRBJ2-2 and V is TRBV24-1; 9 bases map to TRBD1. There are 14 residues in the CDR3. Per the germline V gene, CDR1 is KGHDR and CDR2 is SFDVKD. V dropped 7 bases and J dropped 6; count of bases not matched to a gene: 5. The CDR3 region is CATRQGAHSGELFY. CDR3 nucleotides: TGTGCCACCAGACAGGGGGCGCACTCCGGGGAGCTGTTTTAT.

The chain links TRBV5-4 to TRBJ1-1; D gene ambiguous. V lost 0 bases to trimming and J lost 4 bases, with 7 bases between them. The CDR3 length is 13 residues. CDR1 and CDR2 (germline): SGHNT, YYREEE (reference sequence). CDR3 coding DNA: TGTGCCAGCAGCTTGGAGGCCAGCACTGAAGCTTTCTTT. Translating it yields CASSLEASTEAFF.

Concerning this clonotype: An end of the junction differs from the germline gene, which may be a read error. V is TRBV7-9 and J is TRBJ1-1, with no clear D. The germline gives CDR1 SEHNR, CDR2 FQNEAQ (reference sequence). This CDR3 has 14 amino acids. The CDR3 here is CVSSLSGYVTEAFF. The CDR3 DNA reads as TGTGTCAGCAGCTTATCGGGGTATGTCACTGAAGCTTTCTTT.

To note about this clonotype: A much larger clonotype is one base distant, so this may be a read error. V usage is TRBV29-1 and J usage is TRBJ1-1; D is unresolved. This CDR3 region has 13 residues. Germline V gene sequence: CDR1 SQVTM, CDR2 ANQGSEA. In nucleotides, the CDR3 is TGCAGCGTTCTCGACCCAGGAAGCACTGAAGATTTCTTT. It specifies CSVLDPGSTEDFF.

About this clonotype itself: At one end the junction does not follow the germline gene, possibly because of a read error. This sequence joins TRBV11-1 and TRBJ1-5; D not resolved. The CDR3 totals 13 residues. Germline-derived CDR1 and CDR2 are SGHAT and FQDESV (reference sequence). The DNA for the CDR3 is TGTGCCAGCAACTCAGATTGGGATCAGCTCCAGCATTTT. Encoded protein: CASNSDWDQLQHF.

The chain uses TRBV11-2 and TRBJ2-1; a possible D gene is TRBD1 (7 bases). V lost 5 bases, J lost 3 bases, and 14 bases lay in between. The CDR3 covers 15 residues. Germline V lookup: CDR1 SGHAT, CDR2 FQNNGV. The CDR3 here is CASSPGGLVYNEQFF. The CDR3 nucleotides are TGTGCCAGCAGCCCAGGGGGGTTAGTCTACAATGAGCAGTTCTTC.

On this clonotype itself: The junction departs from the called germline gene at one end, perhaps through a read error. The CDR3 loop is CVSSLNRNEQFF. Here the CDR3 DNA reads TGTGTCAGTAGCCTTAACAGGAATGAACAGTTCTTC. The chain recombines TRBV11-3 with TRBJ2-1; maybe TRBD1 (5 bases). CDR1 is SGHNT, CDR2 YENEEA, per germline. This CDR3 comprises 12 residues.

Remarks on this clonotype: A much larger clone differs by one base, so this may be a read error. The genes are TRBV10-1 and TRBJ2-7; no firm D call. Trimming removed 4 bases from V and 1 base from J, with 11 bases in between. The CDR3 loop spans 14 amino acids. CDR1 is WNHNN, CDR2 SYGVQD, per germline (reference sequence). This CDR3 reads CASSGSVESYEQYF. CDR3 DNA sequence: TGCGCCAGCAGTGGCAGCGTAGAGTCCTACGAGCAGTACTTC.

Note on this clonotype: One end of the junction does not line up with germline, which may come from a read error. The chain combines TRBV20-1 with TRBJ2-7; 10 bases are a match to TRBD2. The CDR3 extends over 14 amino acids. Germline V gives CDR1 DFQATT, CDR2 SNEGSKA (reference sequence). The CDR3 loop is CTARTSGASYEQYF. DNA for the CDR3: TGCACTGCCAGGACTAGCGGAGCATCCTACGAGCAGTATTTC.

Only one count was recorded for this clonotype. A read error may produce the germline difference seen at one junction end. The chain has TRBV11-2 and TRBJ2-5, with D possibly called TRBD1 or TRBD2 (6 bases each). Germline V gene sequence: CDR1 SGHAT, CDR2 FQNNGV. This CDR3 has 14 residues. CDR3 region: CASSLVPGEETQYF. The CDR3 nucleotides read TGTGCCAGCAGCTTAGTCCCAGGGGAGGAGACCCAGTATTTC.

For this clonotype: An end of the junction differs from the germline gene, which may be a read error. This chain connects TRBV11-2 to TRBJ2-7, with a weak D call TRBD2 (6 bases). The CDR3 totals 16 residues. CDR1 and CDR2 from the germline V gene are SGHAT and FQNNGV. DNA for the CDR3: TGTACCAGCAGCTTTTCCGGGACTGGCGGCTCCTACGAGCAGTACTTC. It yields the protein CTSSFSGTGGSYEQYF.

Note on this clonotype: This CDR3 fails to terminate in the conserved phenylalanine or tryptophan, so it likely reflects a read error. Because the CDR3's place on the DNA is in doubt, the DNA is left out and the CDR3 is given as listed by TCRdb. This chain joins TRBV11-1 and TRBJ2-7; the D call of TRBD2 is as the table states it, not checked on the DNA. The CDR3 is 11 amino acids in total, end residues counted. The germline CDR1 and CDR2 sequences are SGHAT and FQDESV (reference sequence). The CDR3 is CASSLDRALYI.

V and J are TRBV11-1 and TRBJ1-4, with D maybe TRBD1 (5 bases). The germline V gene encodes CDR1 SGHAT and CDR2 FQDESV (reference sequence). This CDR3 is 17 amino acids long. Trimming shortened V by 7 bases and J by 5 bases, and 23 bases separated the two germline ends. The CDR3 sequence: CASNRTGHGIKNEKLFF. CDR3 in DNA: TGTGCCAGCAACCGAACCGGACACGGGATAAAAAATGAAAAACTGTTTTTT.